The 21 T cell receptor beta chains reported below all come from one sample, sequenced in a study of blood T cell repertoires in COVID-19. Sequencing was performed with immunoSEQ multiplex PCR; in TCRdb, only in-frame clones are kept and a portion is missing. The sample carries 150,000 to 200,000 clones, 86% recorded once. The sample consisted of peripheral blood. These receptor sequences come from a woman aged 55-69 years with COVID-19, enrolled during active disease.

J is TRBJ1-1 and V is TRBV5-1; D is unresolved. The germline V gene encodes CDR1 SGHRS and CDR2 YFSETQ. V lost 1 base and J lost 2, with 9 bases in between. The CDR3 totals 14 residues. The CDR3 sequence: CASSLLEPNTEAFF. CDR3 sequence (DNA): TGCGCCAGCAGCTTGTTGGAGCCTAACACTGAAGCTTTCTTT.

The CDR3 protein is CASSLVLNFRETQYF. DNA for the CDR3: TGCGCCAGCAGCTTGGTTCTTAATTTCAGAGAGACCCAGTACTTC. V and J are TRBV5-1 and TRBJ2-5; D uncertain. The CDR3 has 15 residues. Germline CDR1 and CDR2: SGHRS and YFSETQ. Trimming removed 0 bases at V and 4 bases at J, with 13 bases between.

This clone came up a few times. The CDR3 region has the DNA TGCAGCGTTGGCGGGAGAATGGCTTACGAGCAGTACTTC. Protein product: CSVGGRMAYEQYF. The V call is TRBV29-1, the J call TRBJ2-7; 7 nucleotides agree with TRBD2. With 4 bases clipped from V and 4 bases from J, the junction kept 7 bases outside the gene matches. The CDR3 totals 13 residues. Germline CDR1 reads SQVTM; CDR2 reads ANQGSEA.

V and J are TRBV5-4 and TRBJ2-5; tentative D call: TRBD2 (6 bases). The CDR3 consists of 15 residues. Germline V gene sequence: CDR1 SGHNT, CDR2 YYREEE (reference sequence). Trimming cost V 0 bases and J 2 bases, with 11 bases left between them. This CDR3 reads CASSLDGGGQETQYF. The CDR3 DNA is TGTGCCAGCAGCTTGGACGGGGGAGGACAAGAGACCCAGTACTTC.

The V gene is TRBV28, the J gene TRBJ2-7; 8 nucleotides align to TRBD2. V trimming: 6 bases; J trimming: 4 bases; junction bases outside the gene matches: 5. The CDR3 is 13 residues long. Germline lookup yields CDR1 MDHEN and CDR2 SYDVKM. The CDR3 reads CASRRTSSYEQYF. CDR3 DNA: TGTGCCAGCAGGAGGACTAGCAGTTACGAGCAGTACTTC.

CDR3 in amino acids: CASSVATFGGETQYF. The CDR3 coding sequence is TGTGCCAGCAGCGTAGCTACCTTCGGGGGGGAGACCCAGTACTTC. The rearrangement links TRBV9 to TRBJ2-5, with TRBD2 identical over 7 bases. V shed 0 bases and J 5 bases; nucleotides not matched to a gene: 7. The CDR3 sequence is 15 residues long. Germline V CDR1 and CDR2: SGDLS, YYNGEE.

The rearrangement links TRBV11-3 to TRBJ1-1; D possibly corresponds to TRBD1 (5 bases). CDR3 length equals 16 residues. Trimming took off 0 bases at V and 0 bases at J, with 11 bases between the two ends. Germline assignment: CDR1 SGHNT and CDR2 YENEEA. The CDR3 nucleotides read TGTGCCAGCAGCTTAGAGTTGGCAGGGATGAACACTGAAGCTTTCTTT. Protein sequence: CASSLELAGMNTEAFF.

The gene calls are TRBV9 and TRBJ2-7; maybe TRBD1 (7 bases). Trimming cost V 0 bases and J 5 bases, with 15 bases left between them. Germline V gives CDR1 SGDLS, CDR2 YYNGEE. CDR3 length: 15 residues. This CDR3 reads CASSVVGVRGDEQYF. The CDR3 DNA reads TGTGCCAGCAGCGTAGTAGGTGTCAGGGGGGACGAGCAGTACTTC. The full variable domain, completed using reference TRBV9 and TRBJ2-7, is DSGVTQTPKHLITATGQRVTLRCSPRSGDLSVYWYQQSLDQGLQFLIQYYNGEERAKGNILERFSAQQFPDLHSELNLSSLELGDSALYFCASSVVGVRGDEQYFGPGTRLTVT.

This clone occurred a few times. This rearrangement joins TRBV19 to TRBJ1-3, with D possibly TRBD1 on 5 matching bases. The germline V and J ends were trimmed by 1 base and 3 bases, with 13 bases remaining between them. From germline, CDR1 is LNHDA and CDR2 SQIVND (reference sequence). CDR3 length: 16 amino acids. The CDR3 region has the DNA TGTGCCAGTAGTATAGCCAGAGACAGCCTTGGAAACACCATATATTTT. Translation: CASSIARDSLGNTIYF.

CDR3 amino acids: CASCRTGYTEAFF. CDR3 DNA: TGTGCCAGCTGCCGGACAGGGTACACTGAAGCTTTCTTT. The rearrangement joins TRBV6-2 or TRBV6-3 to TRBJ1-1; TRBD1 matches 8 bases. The CDR3 loop spans 13 amino acids. The germline CDR1 and CDR2 sequences are MNHEY and SVGEGT. With V trimmed by 8 bases and J by 3 bases, 5 bases remained unmatched.

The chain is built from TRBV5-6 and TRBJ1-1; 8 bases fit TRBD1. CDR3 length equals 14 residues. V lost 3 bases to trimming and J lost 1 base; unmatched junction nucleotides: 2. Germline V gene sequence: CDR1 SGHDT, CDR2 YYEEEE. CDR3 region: CASSSGTGNTEAFF. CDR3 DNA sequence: TGTGCCAGCAGCTCCGGGACAGGGAACACTGAAGCTTTCTTT.

The CDR3 bases are TGCGCCAGCAGCTTGGCCGGACATTACAATGAGCAGTTCTTC. Translating gives CASSLAGHYNEQFF. The chain couples TRBV5-1 to TRBJ2-1; the D gene is possibly TRBD1 (5 bases). The CDR3 contains 14 residues. Trimming removed 0 bases at V and 4 bases at J, with 8 bases between. CDR1 is SGHRS, CDR2 YFSETQ, per germline.

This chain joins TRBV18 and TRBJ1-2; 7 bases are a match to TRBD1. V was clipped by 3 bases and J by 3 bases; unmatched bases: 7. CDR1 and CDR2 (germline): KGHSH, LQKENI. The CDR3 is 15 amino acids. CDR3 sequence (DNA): TGTGCCAGCTCACCCCGACAGGGTTGGGACTATGGCTACACCTTC. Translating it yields CASSPRQGWDYGYTF.

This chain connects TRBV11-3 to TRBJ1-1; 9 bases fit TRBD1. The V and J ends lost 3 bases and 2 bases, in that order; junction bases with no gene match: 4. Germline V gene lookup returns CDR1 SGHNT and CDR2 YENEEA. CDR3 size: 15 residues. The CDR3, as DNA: TGTGCCAGCAGCTTGACAGGGGGAAGAAACACTGAAGCTTTCTTT. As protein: CASSLTGGRNTEAFF.

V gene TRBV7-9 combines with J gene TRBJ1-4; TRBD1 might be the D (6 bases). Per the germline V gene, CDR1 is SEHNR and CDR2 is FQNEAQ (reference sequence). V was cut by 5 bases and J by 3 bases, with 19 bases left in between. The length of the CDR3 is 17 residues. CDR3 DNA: TGTGCCAGCAGCCCATCCGCGGGGGCGGTGGCTAATGAAAAACTGTTTTTT. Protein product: CASSPSAGAVANEKLFF. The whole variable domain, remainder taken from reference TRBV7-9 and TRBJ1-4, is DTGVSQNPRHKITKRGQNVTFRCDPISEHNRLYWYRQTLGQGPEFLTYFQNEAQLEKSRLLSDRFSAERPKGSFSTLEIQRTEQGDSAMYLCASSPSAGAVANEKLFFGSGTQLSVL.

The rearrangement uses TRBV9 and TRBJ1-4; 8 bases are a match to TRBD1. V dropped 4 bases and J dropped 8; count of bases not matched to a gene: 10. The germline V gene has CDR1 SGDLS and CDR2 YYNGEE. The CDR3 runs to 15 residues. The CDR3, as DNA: TGTGCCAGCAGCAGAAGGACAGGGCTGTACGAAAAACTGTTTTTT. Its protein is CASSRRTGLYEKLFF.

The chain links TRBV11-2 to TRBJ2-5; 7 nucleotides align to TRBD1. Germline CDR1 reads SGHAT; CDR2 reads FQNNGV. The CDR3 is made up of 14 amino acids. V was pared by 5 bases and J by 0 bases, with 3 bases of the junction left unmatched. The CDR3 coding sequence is TGTGCCAGCAGCCGGGGACAGTACCAAGAGACCCAGTACTTC. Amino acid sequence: CASSRGQYQETQYF.

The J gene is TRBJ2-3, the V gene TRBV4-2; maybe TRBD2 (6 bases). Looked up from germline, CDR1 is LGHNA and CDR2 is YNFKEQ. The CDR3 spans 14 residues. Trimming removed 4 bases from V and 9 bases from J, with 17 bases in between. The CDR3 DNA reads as TGTGCCAGCAGCCCCCCCGGGAGAGCTGAGACGCAGTATTTT. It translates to CASSPPGRAETQYF.

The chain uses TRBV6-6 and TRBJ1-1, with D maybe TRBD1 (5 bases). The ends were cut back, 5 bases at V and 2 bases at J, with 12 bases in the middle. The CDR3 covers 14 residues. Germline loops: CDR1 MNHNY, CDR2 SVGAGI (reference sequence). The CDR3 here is CASSRPGDNTEAFF. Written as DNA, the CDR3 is TGTGCCAGCAGTCGTCCGGGGGACAACACTGAAGCTTTCTTT.

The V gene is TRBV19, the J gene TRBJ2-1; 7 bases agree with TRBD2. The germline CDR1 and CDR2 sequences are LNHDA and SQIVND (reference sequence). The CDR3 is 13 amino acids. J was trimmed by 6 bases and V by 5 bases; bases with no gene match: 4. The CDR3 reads CASSLAVFNEQFF. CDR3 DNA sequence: TGTGCCAGTAGTCTAGCGGTTTTCAATGAGCAGTTCTTC. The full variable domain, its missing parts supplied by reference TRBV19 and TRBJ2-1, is DGGITQSPKYLFRKEGQNVTLSCEQNLNHDAMYWYRQDPGQGLRLIYYSQIVNDFQKGDIAEGYSVSREKKESFPLTVTSAQKNPTAFYLCASSLAVFNEQFFGPGTRLTVL.

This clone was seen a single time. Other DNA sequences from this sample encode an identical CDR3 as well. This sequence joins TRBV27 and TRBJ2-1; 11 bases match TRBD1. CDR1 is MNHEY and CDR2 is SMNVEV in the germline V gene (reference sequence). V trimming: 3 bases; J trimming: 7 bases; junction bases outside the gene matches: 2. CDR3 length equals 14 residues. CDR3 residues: CASSLGTGGNEQFF. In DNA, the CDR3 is TGTGCCAGCAGTTTGGGGACAGGGGGGAATGAGCAGTTCTTC.